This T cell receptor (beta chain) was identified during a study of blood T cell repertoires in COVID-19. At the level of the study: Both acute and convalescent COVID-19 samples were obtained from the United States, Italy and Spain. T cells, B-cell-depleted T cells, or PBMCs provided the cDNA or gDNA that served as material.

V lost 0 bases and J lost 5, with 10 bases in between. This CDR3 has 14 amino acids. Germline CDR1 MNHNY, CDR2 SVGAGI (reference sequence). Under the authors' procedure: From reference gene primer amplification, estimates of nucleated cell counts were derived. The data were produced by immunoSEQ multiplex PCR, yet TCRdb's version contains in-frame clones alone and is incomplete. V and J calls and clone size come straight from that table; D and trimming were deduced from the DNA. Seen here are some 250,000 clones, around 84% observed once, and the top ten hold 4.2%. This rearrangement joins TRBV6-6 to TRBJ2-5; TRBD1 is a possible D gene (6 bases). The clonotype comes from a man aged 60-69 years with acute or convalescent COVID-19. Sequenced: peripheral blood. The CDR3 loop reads CASSYSGQGETQYF. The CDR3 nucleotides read TGTGCCAGCAGTTACTCCGGGCAGGGGGAGACCCAGTACTTC.